These 28 T cell receptor beta chains share one sample of origin, sequenced in a study of Ad26.COV2.S vaccination and SARS-CoV-2 variants. As to treatment: about 20 received Ad26.COV2.S at low or high dose, single or two shots; about 5 received placebo; per-sample allocation not given. Specimens were obtained on day 63 following the first vaccine or placebo injection. Method: immunoSEQ multiplex PCR; TCRdb's copy keeps in-frame clones and lacks some. The table records 440,000 or so clones, 92% of them present only once. The sequencing here drew on peripheral blood, taken in a trial of Ad26.COV2.S vaccine versus placebo. Receptor source: a person between 18 and 59 years old who received the Ad26.COV2.S COVID-19 vaccine or a placebo.

J is TRBJ2-7 and V is TRBV6-2 or TRBV6-3, with no clear D. CDR3 length: 12 residues. Germline V gene data show CDR1 as MNHEY and CDR2 as SVGEGT. Trimming took off 2 bases at V and 8 bases at J, with 10 bases between the two ends. The CDR3, as DNA: TGTGCCAGCAGTTACGTCGGTGGTAAGCAGTACTTC. This sequence encodes CASSYVGGKQYF.

The J gene is TRBJ2-5, the V gene TRBV4-3; TRBD2 aligns across 9 bases. V shed 0 bases and J 2 bases; nucleotides not matched to a gene: 10. The CDR3 is 18 residues long. Germline loops: CDR1 LGHNA, CDR2 YSLEER. DNA of the CDR3: TGCGCCAGCAGCCAAGATCTTATAAGCGGGGGGCGACAAGAGACCCAGTACTTC. Its translation is CASSQDLISGGRQETQYF.

The chain combines TRBV19 with TRBJ1-5; D ambiguous. V lost 4 bases, J lost 3 bases, and 16 bases lay in between. The CDR3 sequence is 16 residues long. Germline-derived CDR1 and CDR2 are LNHDA and SQIVND (reference sequence). The CDR3 here is CASSSPGQLPNQPQHF. CDR3 in DNA: TGTGCCAGTAGTAGCCCCGGGCAACTACCCAATCAGCCCCAGCATTTT.

The genes are TRBV11-3 and TRBJ2-5; no firm D call. The CDR3 contains 13 residues. The germline CDR1 and CDR2 sequences are SGHNT and YENEEA. V lost 1 base to trimming and J lost 1 base, with 4 bases between them. CDR3 sequence: CASSLARQETQYF. In nucleotides, the CDR3 is TGTGCCAGCAGCTTAGCGCGCCAAGAGACCCAGTACTTC.

The V gene is TRBV5-4, the J gene TRBJ1-2; TRBD1 matches at 7 bases. CDR3 length: 19 amino acids. Germline V gene sequence: CDR1 SGHNT, CDR2 YYREEE (reference sequence). Trimming cost V 3 bases and J 0 bases; bases outside gene matches: 17. As DNA, the CDR3 is TGTGCCAGCAGCTCGACAGGGAAAGCTAAGGACGGAACTAACTATGGCTACACCTTC. Its translation: CASSSTGKAKDGTNYGYTF.

This chain links TRBV5-1 with TRBJ1-2, with 8 positions matching TRBD1. V was clipped by 6 bases and J by 2 bases; unmatched bases: 9. The CDR3 covers 15 residues. Germline CDR1 SGHRS, CDR2 YFSETQ. DNA for the CDR3: TGCGCCAGCAAATTGATATGGACAGGGAACTATGGCTACACCTTC. It is translated as CASKLIWTGNYGYTF. Filled out from reference TRBV5-1 and TRBJ1-2, the complete variable domain reads KAGVTQTPRYLIKTRGQQVTLSCSPISGHRSVSWYQQTPGQGLQFLFEYFSETQRNKGNFPGRFSGRQFSNSRSEMNVSTLELGDSALYLCASKLIWTGNYGYTFGSGTRLTVV.

This clone has just one count. The chain employs TRBV27 and TRBJ2-2; D gene unclear. The CDR3 is 14 residues long. The germline V gene encodes CDR1 MNHEY and CDR2 SMNVEV (reference sequence). The ends were cut back, 1 base at V and 6 bases at J, with 9 bases in the middle. The CDR3 bases are TGTGCCAGCAGTTTATTTCCCTACTCCGGGGAGCTGTTTTTT. It is translated as CASSLFPYSGELFF.

The rearrangement links TRBV4-3 to TRBJ2-3; TRBD2 aligns across 10 bases. Germline-derived CDR1 and CDR2 are LGHNA and YSLEER. The CDR3 totals 17 residues. V lost 0 bases, J lost 0 bases, and 3 bases stayed unmatched. The CDR3 reads CASSQDRSGGSTDTQYF. The CDR3 bases are TGCGCCAGCAGCCAAGACCGTAGCGGGGGGAGCACAGATACGCAGTATTTT.

J is TRBJ2-3 and V is TRBV3-1 (or the pseudogene TRBV3-2), with D hard to call. Germline V gives CDR1 LGHDT, CDR2 YNNKEL (reference sequence). This CDR3 has 12 residues. Trimming stripped 5 bases from V and 4 bases from J, with 7 bases between. CDR3 nucleotides: TGTGCCAGCAGCTACCGCCCAGATACGCAGTATTTT. The encoded protein is CASSYRPDTQYF.

A single count supports this clone. The chain has TRBV19 and TRBJ1-5; 8 nucleotides line up with TRBD1. The germline CDR1 and CDR2 sequences are LNHDA and SQIVND (reference sequence). CDR3 length equals 15 residues. The trim removed 9 bases at V and 6 bases at J, leaving 13 bases unmatched. The CDR3 bases are TGTGCCAGCCAATCAAGGACAGGGCGGCCTCAGCCCCAGCATTTT. Translated, it gives CASQSRTGRPQPQHF. The complete variable domain, with remaining parts taken from reference TRBV19 and TRBJ1-5, reads DGGITQSPKYLFRKEGQNVTLSCEQNLNHDAMYWYRQDPGQGLRLIYYSQIVNDFQKGDIAEGYSVSREKKESFPLTVTSAQKNPTAFYLCASQSRTGRPQPQHFGDGTRLSIL.

This clone was seen only once. The chain links TRBV15 to TRBJ1-2; D is perhaps TRBD1 (6 bases). Germline V gene lookup returns CDR1 LNHNV and CDR2 YYDKDF (reference sequence). Trimming cost V 1 base and J 4 bases, with 10 bases left between them. The CDR3 runs to 14 residues. CDR3 in amino acids: CATSRGGQPYGYTF. CDR3 bases: TGTGCCACCAGCAGAGGTGGACAGCCCTATGGCTACACCTTC.

Only one count was recorded for this clone. The rearrangement uses TRBV9 and TRBJ2-7, with a weak D call TRBD2 (6 bases). This CDR3 contains 17 residues. Germline-derived CDR1 and CDR2 are SGDLS and YYNGEE. V lost 2 bases and J 0 bases, leaving 18 bases between the germline ends. CDR3 residues: CASSVNPTKGGSYEQYF. The CDR3, as DNA: TGTGCCAGCAGCGTGAACCCGACGAAGGGAGGCTCCTACGAGCAGTACTTC.

The DNA of the CDR3 is TGCGCCAGCAGCATGGGACAGGGATACCAAGAGACCCAGTACTTC. Translation: CASSMGQGYQETQYF. The chain links TRBV5-1 to TRBJ2-5, with 9 bases aligning to TRBD1. The CDR3 runs 15 residues. The trim removed 4 bases at V and 0 bases at J, leaving 4 bases unmatched. Germline V gene data show CDR1 as SGHRS and CDR2 as YFSETQ.

The chain is built from TRBV18 and TRBJ1-1; D unclear. Germline V gives CDR1 KGHSH, CDR2 LQKENI. This CDR3 has 13 amino acids. V lost 5 bases and J lost 1, with 8 bases in between. The CDR3 nucleotides read TGTGCCAGCTCAGAAAATACGAACACTGAAGCTTTCTTT. It encodes CASSENTNTEAFF.

This chain links TRBV7-9 with TRBJ1-5; D is unresolved. Looked up from germline, CDR1 is SEHNR and CDR2 is FQNEAQ (reference sequence). The CDR3 has 16 amino acids. V lost 2 bases and J lost 5, with 16 bases in between. CDR3 residues: CASSLSSRGLYQPQHF. The CDR3 bases are TGTGCCAGCAGCTTAAGTAGTCGAGGACTGTATCAGCCCCAGCATTTT. Based on the CDR3 plus reference TRBV7-9 and TRBJ1-5, the full variable domain is DTGVSQNPRHKITKRGQNVTFRCDPISEHNRLYWYRQTLGQGPEFLTYFQNEAQLEKSRLLSDRFSAERPKGSFSTLEIQRTEQGDSAMYLCASSLSSRGLYQPQHFGDGTRLSIL.

In this sample, this clone turned up a few times. V is TRBV24-1 and J is TRBJ1-4; D gene unclear. CDR3 length equals 10 residues. V was cut by 11 bases and J by 4 bases, with 4 bases left in between. Germline V gene lookup returns CDR1 KGHDR and CDR2 SFDVKD. For the CDR3, the DNA is TGTGCCATCGATAATGAAAAACTGTTTTTT. It yields the protein CAIDNEKLFF.

V is TRBV4-3 and J is TRBJ1-3; D is ambiguous. The CDR3 contains 13 residues. Per the germline V gene, CDR1 is LGHNA and CDR2 is YSLEER. The V and J ends lost 3 bases and 4 bases respectively, with 7 bases between them. CDR3 amino acids: CASSHGRGNTIYF. The CDR3 DNA reads TGCGCCAGCAGCCATGGAAGGGGAAACACCATATATTTT.

This chain links TRBV9 with TRBJ2-2; TRBD1 matches at 8 bases. Germline CDR1 SGDLS, CDR2 YYNGEE. The CDR3 runs 15 residues. Trimming took 5 bases from V and 6 from J; bases not matched to a gene: 9. For the CDR3, the DNA is TGTGCCAGCAGTGCCCCGGACAGGGAGGCCGGGGAGCTGTTTTTT. Its protein product is CASSAPDREAGELFF.

This clone has only one observation. This chain joins TRBV29-1 and TRBJ2-7, with TRBD1 identical over 8 bases. The germline V gene encodes CDR1 SQVTM and CDR2 ANQGSEA. The CDR3 loop spans 14 amino acids. Losses at the gene ends were 6 bases for V and 0 bases for J; bases not matched to a gene: 7. This CDR3 is CSVRPGQASYEQYF. CDR3 in DNA: TGCAGCGTAAGGCCGGGACAGGCCTCCTACGAGCAGTACTTC.

This chain's CDR3 is CASRSSGIRGRPADQPQHF. The CDR3 DNA sequence: TGTGCCAGCAGATCTAGCGGTATAAGGGGGCGACCCGCCGATCAGCCCCAGCATTTT. The rearrangement joins TRBV28 to TRBJ1-5, with TRBD1 identical over 7 bases. Germline V gene data show CDR1 as MDHEN and CDR2 as SYDVKM. The CDR3 runs to 19 residues. The V and J ends lost 6 bases and 5 bases, in that order; junction bases with no gene match: 22.

The CDR3 sequence: CASIDNTGPQIYTEAFF. CDR3 bases: TGTGCCAGTATCGATAACACGGGGCCGCAAATTTACACTGAAGCTTTCTTT. V gene TRBV19 combines with J gene TRBJ1-1; maybe TRBD1 (5 bases). Germline CDR1 is LNHDA and CDR2 is SQIVND (reference sequence). The V and J ends lost 7 bases and 3 bases respectively, with 24 bases between them. The CDR3 loop spans 17 amino acids.

The chain carries TRBV4-1 and TRBJ2-5, with a tentative D call TRBD1 (6 bases). Per germline, CDR1 MGHRA and CDR2 YSYEKL. Trimming cost V 3 bases and J 1 base, with 21 bases left between them. CDR3 size: 18 residues. As DNA, the CDR3 is TGCGCCAGCAGCCACCCGCGACAGGTTCCCCTCATCCAAGAGACCCAGTACTTC. Amino acid sequence: CASSHPRQVPLIQETQYF.

CDR3 DNA sequence: TGTGCCAGCAGTTTATTACAGGGGGCTGGCTACACCTTC. It encodes CASSLLQGAGYTF. V gene TRBV28 combines with J gene TRBJ1-2; TRBD1 aligns across 9 bases. From germline, CDR1 is MDHEN and CDR2 SYDVKM. V shed 1 base, J shed 7 bases, and the junction held 1 base outside the gene matches. This CDR3 has 13 residues.

As concerns this clone: The same CDR3 can be traced to other DNA sequences in this sample. The V and J genes are TRBV27 and TRBJ2-7, with D uncertain. This CDR3 contains 13 residues. Germline loops: CDR1 MNHEY, CDR2 SMNVEV (reference sequence). Trimming removed 0 bases at V and 2 bases at J, with 5 bases between. CDR3 bases: TGTGCCAGCAGTTTATCGACACCCTACGAGCAGTACTTC. The encoded protein is CASSLSTPYEQYF.

The chain has TRBV5-1 and TRBJ2-3, with D possibly TRBD2 on 5 matching bases. Trimming removed 0 bases at V and 0 bases at J, with 14 bases between. The CDR3 loop spans 17 amino acids. The germline V gene has CDR1 SGHRS and CDR2 YFSETQ. The CDR3 region is CASSLDGVLSSTDTQYF. DNA for the CDR3: TGCGCCAGCAGCTTGGACGGGGTTCTTTCTAGCACAGATACGCAGTATTTT.

V and J are TRBV7-9 and TRBJ1-3; 7 bases line up with TRBD1. The CDR3 consists of 14 residues. V was pared by 5 bases and J by 5 bases, with 6 bases of the junction left unmatched. Germline values: CDR1 SEHNR, CDR2 FQNEAQ (reference sequence). The CDR3 coding sequence is TGTGCCAGCAGCCGGACAGGACCAAGAAACACCATATATTTT. Its protein product is CASSRTGPRNTIYF. The full variable domain, its missing parts supplied by reference TRBV7-9 and TRBJ1-3, is DTGVSQNPRHKITKRGQNVTFRCDPISEHNRLYWYRQTLGQGPEFLTYFQNEAQLEKSRLLSDRFSAERPKGSFSTLEIQRTEQGDSAMYLCASSRTGPRNTIYFGEGSWLTVV.

V is TRBV10-1 and J is TRBJ2-7; D might be TRBD1 (6 bases). The CDR3 has 15 residues. V shed 2 bases and J shed 2 bases, with 13 bases lying between them. CDR1 and CDR2 from the germline V gene are WNHNN and SYGVQD (reference sequence). DNA of the CDR3: TGCGCCAGCAGTGAGCTTCAGTCAGGGGCCTACGAGCAGTACTTC. This encodes CASSELQSGAYEQYF.

The chain carries TRBV28 and TRBJ2-2; D is undetermined. V dropped 11 bases and J dropped 0 bases, with 7 bases sitting between them. CDR1 is MDHEN and CDR2 is SYDVKM in the germline V gene. This CDR3 comprises 12 residues. The CDR3 bases are TGTGCCGCGAGATCGAACACCGGGGAGCTGTTTTTT. Amino acids: CAARSNTGELFF. The variable domain in full, completed from reference TRBV28 and TRBJ2-2, reads DVKVTQSSRYLVKRTGEKVFLECVQDMDHENMFWYRQDPGLGLRLIYFSYDVKMKEKGDIPEGYSVSREKKERFSLILESASTNQTSMYLCAARSNTGELFFGEGSRLTVL.